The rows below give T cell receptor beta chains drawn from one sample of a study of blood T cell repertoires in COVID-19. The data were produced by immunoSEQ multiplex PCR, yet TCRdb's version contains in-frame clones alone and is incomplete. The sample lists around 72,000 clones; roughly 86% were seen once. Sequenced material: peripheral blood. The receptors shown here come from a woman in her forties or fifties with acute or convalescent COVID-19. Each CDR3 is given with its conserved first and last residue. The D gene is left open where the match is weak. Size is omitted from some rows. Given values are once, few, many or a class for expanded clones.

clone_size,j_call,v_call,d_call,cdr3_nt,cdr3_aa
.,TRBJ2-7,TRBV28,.,TGTGCCAGCAGTCCCTCCGGGGGTGGGCAGGGACCCTACGAGCAGTACTTC,CASSPSGGGQGPYEQYF
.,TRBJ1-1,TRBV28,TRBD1,TGTGCCAGCAGGTTCCGGGACAGGGGATTGAACACTGAAGCTTTCTTT,CASRFRDRGLNTEAFF
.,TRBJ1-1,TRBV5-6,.,TGTGCCAGCAGCTCCGGGGGGACTGAAGCTTTCTTT,CASSSGGTEAFF
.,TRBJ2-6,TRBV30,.,TGTGCCTGGAGTGCGGGTGCTGGGGCCAACGTCCTGACTTTC,CAWSAGAGANVLTF
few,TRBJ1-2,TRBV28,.,TGTGCCAGCAGTCTCGCGATAATCTATGGCTACACCTTC,CASSLAIIYGYTF
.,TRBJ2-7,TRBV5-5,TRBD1,TGTGCCAGCAGCTCCGGGACAGGGGGCAACGAGCAGTACTTC,CASSSGTGGNEQYF
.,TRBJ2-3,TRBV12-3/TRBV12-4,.,TGTGCCAGCCTAGGCGGATACACAGATACGCAGTATTTT,CASLGGYTDTQYF
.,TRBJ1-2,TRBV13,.,TGTGCCAGCAGCTCCGTACAGGCCTCTAACTATGGCTACACCTTC,CASSSVQASNYGYTF
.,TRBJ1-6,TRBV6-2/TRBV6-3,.,TGTGCCAGCAGTTATGGAGAAAATAATTCACCCCTCCACTTT,CASSYGENNSPLHF
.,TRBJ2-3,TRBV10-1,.,TGCGCCAGCAGTGAGTCACAGGGAGGGACGCAGTATTTT,CASSESQGGTQYF
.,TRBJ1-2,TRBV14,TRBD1,TGTGCCAGCAGCCAAGGGACAGGGGATTTCACCTATGGCTACACCTTC,CASSQGTGDFTYGYTF
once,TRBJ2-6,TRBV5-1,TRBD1,TGCGCCAGCAGCTTGCGAACGGACAGGGTCGGGGCCAACGTCCTGACTTTC,CASSLRTDRVGANVLTF
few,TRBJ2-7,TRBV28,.,TGTGCCAGCAGCCCCGGGGGAAACTTCTACGAGCAGTACTTC,CASSPGGNFYEQYF
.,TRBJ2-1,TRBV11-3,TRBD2,TGTGCCAGCAGCCCCGGACTAGGGGTTCGCAATGAGCAGTTCTTC,CASSPGLGVRNEQFF
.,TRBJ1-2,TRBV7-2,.,TGTGCCAGCAGCTTAGAAGGCGGCGGCTACACCTTC,CASSLEGGGYTF
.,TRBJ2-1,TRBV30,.,TGTGCCTGGAGCCGGGGGGCTAGGAATGAGCAGTTCTTC,CAWSRGARNEQFF
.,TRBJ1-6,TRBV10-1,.,TGCGCCAGCAGTGGGAGCTCCTATAATTCACCCCTCCACTTT,CASSGSSYNSPLHF
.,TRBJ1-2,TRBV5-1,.,TGCGCCAGCAGCCAGGACACGACTGCCTATGGCTACACCTTC,CASSQDTTAYGYTF
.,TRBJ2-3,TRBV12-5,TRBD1,TGTGCTAGTGGTTGGGACAGGGGCACAGATACGCAGTATTTT,CASGWDRGTDTQYF
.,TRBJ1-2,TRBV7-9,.,TGTGCCAGCAGCCACCCCCTTAGTGACAGTGATGGTGTTAATCATGGCTACACCTTC,CASSHPLSDSDGVNHGYTF
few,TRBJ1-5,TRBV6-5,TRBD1,TGTGCCAGCGCTTACGGGACAGATAGCAATCAGCCCCAGCATTTT,CASAYGTDSNQPQHF
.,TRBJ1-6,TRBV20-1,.,TGCAGTGCTAGTAACGGGGGTAATTCACCCCTCCACTTT,CSASNGGNSPLHF
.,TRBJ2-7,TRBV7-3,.,TGTGCCAGCAGTCGACCCCCCAGGTACGAGCAGTACTTC,CASSRPPRYEQYF
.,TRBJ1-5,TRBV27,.,TGTGCCAGCAGCCCAAACTCAGGAAAACAGCCCCAGCATTTT,CASSPNSGKQPQHF
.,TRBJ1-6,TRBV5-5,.,TGTGCCAGCAGTCACAGGGACCCAAATAATTCACCCCTCCACTTT,CASSHRDPNNSPLHF
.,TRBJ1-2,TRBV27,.,TGTGCCAGCAGTCTGGGGAGGGGTAACTATGGCTACACCTTC,CASSLGRGNYGYTF
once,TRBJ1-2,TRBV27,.,TGTGCCAGCAGTCCACCCGCAGGTGGCTACACCTTC,CASSPPAGGYTF
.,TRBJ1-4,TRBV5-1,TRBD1,TGCGCCAGCAGCCCGGGACAGGGGACTGAAAAACTGTTTTTT,CASSPGQGTEKLFF
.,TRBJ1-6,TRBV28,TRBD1,TGTGCCAGCAGACCATTGACAGGGCGTAATTCACCCCTCCACTTT,CASRPLTGRNSPLHF
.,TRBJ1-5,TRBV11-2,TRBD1,TGTGCCAGCAGCTTTACGACAGGGGGCAATCAGCCCCAGCATTTT,CASSFTTGGNQPQHF
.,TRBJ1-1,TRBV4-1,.,TGCGCCAGCAGCCTGACGGGGGGCACTGAAGCTTTCTTT,CASSLTGGTEAFF
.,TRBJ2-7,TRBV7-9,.,TGTGCCAGCAGCTTATCGTACGAGCAGTACTTC,CASSLSYEQYF
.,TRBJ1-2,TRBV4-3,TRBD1,TGCGCCAGCAGCCAAGCCAGGGGGCTCAGCTATGGCTACACCTTC,CASSQARGLSYGYTF
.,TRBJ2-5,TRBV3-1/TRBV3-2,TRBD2,TGTGCCAGCAGCCAAGGGGGGGGAGGGACCCAGTACTTC,CASSQGGGGTQYF
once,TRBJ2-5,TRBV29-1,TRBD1,TGCAGCGTTGAAGGAAGGACAGGGGGAGTTCAAGAGACCCAGTACTTC,CSVEGRTGGVQETQYF
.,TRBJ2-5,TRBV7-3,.,TGTGCCAGCAGCACCCCTGGGGGGGAGACCCAGTACTTC,CASSTPGGETQYF
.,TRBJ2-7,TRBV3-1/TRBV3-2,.,TGTGCCAGCAGCCAAGTATCCGAGCAGTACTTC,CASSQVSEQYF
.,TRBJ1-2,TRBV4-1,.,TGCGCCAGCAGCCAAGATCACGGAACAGGGTTCTATGGCTACACCTTC,CASSQDHGTGFYGYTF
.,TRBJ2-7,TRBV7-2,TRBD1,TGTGCCAGCAGCTTAACCGGGACAGGGAGATTCCACGAGCAGTACTTC,CASSLTGTGRFHEQYF
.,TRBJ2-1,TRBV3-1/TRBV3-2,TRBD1,TGTGCCAGCATGGGGACAGGGAGCTCCTACAATGAGCAGTTCTTC,CASMGTGSSYNEQFF
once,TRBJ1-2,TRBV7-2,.,TGTGCCAGCAGCTTAGTCGGTGACAGGAGTTATGGCTACACCTTC,CASSLVGDRSYGYTF
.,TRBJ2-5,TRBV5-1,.,TGCGCCAGCAGTGACAAGTACCAAGAGACCCAGTACTTC,CASSDKYQETQYF
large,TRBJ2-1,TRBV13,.,TGTGCCAGCAGCCCATCGGGGACTCTAGCAGGTGAGCAGTTCTTC,CASSPSGTLAGEQFF
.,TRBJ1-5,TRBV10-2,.,TGCGCCAGCAGTGAGCAGGGGAAGAGGAGTCAGCCCCAGCATTTT,CASSEQGKRSQPQHF
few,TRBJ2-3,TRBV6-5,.,TGTGCCAGCAGAGGGGGGGGAGCGCAGTATTTT,CASRGGGAQYF
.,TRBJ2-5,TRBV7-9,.,TGTGCCAGCAGCTTAGCCAGGGGCGGTGGCCAAGAGACCCAGTACTTC,CASSLARGGGQETQYF
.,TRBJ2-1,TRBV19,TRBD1,TGTGCCAGTAGTGTAAACGCGGCGGACAGGGGGGATGAGCAGTTCTTC,CASSVNAADRGDEQFF
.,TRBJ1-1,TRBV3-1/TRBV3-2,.,TGTGCCAGCAGCCAATCTTTAGGGGTGAACACTGAAGCTTTCTTT,CASSQSLGVNTEAFF